Shown below are 29 T cell receptor beta chains from a single sample sequenced in a study of T cells in Graves' hyperthyroidism and ophthalmopathy. RNA transcripts gave rise to amplified TCR beta CDR3 regions. An initial round of RT-PCR targeting the TCR CDR3 relied on the HTBI primer set. TCRdb analysed the multiplex PCR reads with MiXCR anew, one entry per CDR3 protein. In the table there are around 250,000 distinct CDR3 sequences, 13% to 15% of which are singletons. Material for sequencing was blood. Receptors originate from a woman in her 40s with Graves' hyperthyroidism that later progressed to Graves' ophthalmopathy.

V gene TRBV7-9 combines with J gene TRBJ1-2; the match to TRBD1 covers 9 bases. CDR3 length: 15 amino acids. The germline V gene encodes CDR1 SEHNR and CDR2 FQNEAQ (reference sequence). With 4 bases clipped from V and 2 bases from J, the junction kept 5 bases outside the gene matches. CDR3 nucleotides: TGTGCCAGCAGCTCATCAACAGGGGGCAACTATGGCTACACCTTC. This codes for CASSSSTGGNYGYTF.

This clonotype was observed a few times. The chain combines TRBV18 with TRBJ1-4; TRBD1 agrees at 7 bases. Germline loops: CDR1 KGHSH, CDR2 LQKENI. The V and J ends lost 3 bases and 3 bases, in that order; junction bases with no gene match: 7. This CDR3 spans 16 amino acids. The CDR3 sequence is CASSPAQGRPNEKLFF. CDR3 sequence (DNA): TGTGCCAGCTCACCGGCACAGGGGAGGCCTAATGAAAAACTGTTTTTT.

The sample holds many counts of this clonotype. The rearrangement uses TRBV19 and TRBJ2-7, with 12 bases matching TRBD2. CDR1 and CDR2 (germline): LNHDA, SQIVND (reference sequence). The CDR3 has 18 residues. J lost 5 bases, V lost 3 bases, and 14 bases had no gene match. CDR3 loop: CASSIDWETSGSLDEQYF. The CDR3 nucleotides read TGTGCCAGTAGTATTGATTGGGAGACTAGCGGGAGTTTGGACGAGCAGTACTTC.

The chain links TRBV4-2 to TRBJ2-2; D is possibly TRBD1 or TRBD2 (5 bases each). V gave up 4 bases and J gave up 0 bases, with 15 bases separating them. The CDR3 is made up of 17 amino acids. From germline, CDR1 is LGHNA and CDR2 YNFKEQ. The DNA for the CDR3 is TGTGCCAGCAGCCGAGGAAGTGGGACGGCGAACACCGGGGAGCTGTTTTTT. Residues: CASSRGSGTANTGELFF.

This clonotype was observed many times. The chain recombines TRBV6-1 with TRBJ2-3; 9 bases line up with TRBD1. Germline assignment: CDR1 MNHNS and CDR2 SASEGT. V lost 5 bases, J lost 4 bases, and 7 bases stayed unmatched. This CDR3 is built from 15 residues. The CDR3 region is CASSPDGQGSDTQYF. The CDR3, as DNA: TGTGCCAGCAGTCCCGACGGACAGGGGTCAGATACGCAGTATTTT.

A few counts support this clonotype. V and J are TRBV20-1 and TRBJ2-7; 7 positions agree with TRBD2. CDR3 length: 16 residues. CDR1 DFQATT and CDR2 SNEGSKA come from the germline V gene (reference sequence). The junction had 11 bases not matched to a gene; V was cut back by 1 base and J by 2 bases. The CDR3 DNA reads as TGCAGTGCTAGAGGTCCCAAAAGCGGGGATGCCTACGAGCAGTACTTC. It yields the protein CSARGPKSGDAYEQYF.

This clonotype was observed at least ten times. The genes are TRBV5-1 and TRBJ1-6, with TRBD1 identical over 9 bases. CDR1 and CDR2 (germline): SGHRS, YFSETQ. The CDR3 loop spans 14 amino acids. V trimming: 3 bases; J trimming: 11 bases; junction bases outside the gene matches: 6. The CDR3 reads CASSSGQGEAPLHF. In DNA form, the CDR3 reads TGCGCCAGCAGCTCGGGACAGGGCGAAGCACCCCTCCACTTT. The full variable domain, in which reference TRBV5-1 and TRBJ1-6 provide the parts outside the CDR3, is KAGVTQTPRYLIKTRGQQVTLSCSPISGHRSVSWYQQTPGQGLQFLFEYFSETQRNKGNFPGRFSGRQFSNSRSEMNVSTLELGDSALYLCASSSGQGEAPLHFGNGTRLTVT.

This clonotype turned up a few times. The genes are TRBV28 and TRBJ2-1, with 10 nucleotides matching TRBD2. The CDR3 contains 15 residues. Trimming at V came to 2 bases and at J to 9 bases, leaving 7 bases not matched to a gene. Germline-derived CDR1 and CDR2 are MDHEN and SYDVKM. The CDR3 DNA follows: TGTGCCAGCAGTTTACAGCGGGAGGGCCTGGGTGAGCAGTTCTTC. Residues: CASSLQREGLGEQFF. Drawing the rest from reference TRBV28 and TRBJ2-1, the complete variable domain is DVKVTQSSRYLVKRTGEKVFLECVQDMDHENMFWYRQDPGLGLRLIYFSYDVKMKEKGDIPEGYSVSREKKERFSLILESASTNQTSMYLCASSLQREGLGEQFFGPGTRLTVL.

This clonotype was seen many times. The rearrangement links TRBV20-1 to TRBJ1-6, with TRBD1 as a possible D gene (6 bases). Looked up from germline, CDR1 is DFQATT and CDR2 is SNEGSKA (reference sequence). Deletions cut 3 bases from V and 0 bases from J, with 9 bases between. This CDR3 comprises 15 residues. The CDR3 DNA reads TGCAGTGCTAGTCAGGGGACCTCCTATAATTCACCCCTCCACTTT. Translating gives CSASQGTSYNSPLHF.

This clonotype has at least ten counts. V is TRBV11-2 and J is TRBJ2-1; TRBD2 agrees at 7 bases. Germline-derived CDR1 and CDR2 are SGHAT and FQNNGV. This CDR3 spans 15 amino acids. Losses at the gene ends were 2 bases for V and 7 bases for J; bases not matched to a gene: 8. The CDR3 reads CASSLFAGVKNEQFF. DNA of the CDR3: TGTGCCAGCAGCTTATTTGCGGGGGTGAAGAATGAGCAGTTCTTC.

The table lists this clonotype with many counts. V gene TRBV5-1 combines with J gene TRBJ2-3, with a possible D match to TRBD1 (6 bases). This CDR3 is built from 16 residues. Trimming pared 0 bases from V and 1 base from J, leaving 12 bases between. Germline assignment: CDR1 SGHRS and CDR2 YFSETQ. CDR3 sequence reads: CASSLVVRGGTDTQYF. Here the CDR3 DNA reads TGCGCCAGCAGCTTGGTGGTCAGGGGCGGCACAGATACGCAGTATTTT.

This clonotype was detected many times. The chain has TRBV10-1 and TRBJ2-3; a possible D gene is TRBD2 (6 bases). Per germline, CDR1 WNHNN and CDR2 SYGVQD (reference sequence). CDR3 length equals 14 residues. V lost 2 bases and J 1 base, leaving 7 bases between the germline ends. The DNA for the CDR3 is TGCGCCAGCAGTGAGGGCGGGGGCACAGATACGCAGTATTTT. It specifies CASSEGGGTDTQYF.

For this clonotype: A much larger clone sits a single nucleotide away, making a read error possible. The chain links TRBV4-1 to TRBJ2-1, with D perhaps given as TRBD1 or TRBD2 (5 bases each). From germline, CDR1 is MGHRA and CDR2 YSYEKL. This CDR3 has 15 residues. In nucleotides, the CDR3 is TGCGCCAGCAGCCCGACAGCTAGCCCTTACACTGAGCAGTTCTTC. Residues: CASSPTASPYTEQFF.

For this clonotype: A much larger clonotype is one base distant, so this may be a read error. This chain uses TRBV12-3 or TRBV12-4 with TRBJ2-1, with D possibly matching TRBD2 (7 bases). The V end lost 2 bases, the J end lost 10 bases, and 15 bases lay between the germline ends. This CDR3 is built from 14 residues. The CDR3 coding sequence is TGTGCCAGCAGTTTATACGGGGGGCTGGGCGAGCAGTTCTTC. Its translation is CASSLYGGLGEQFF.

In this sample, this clonotype turned up many times. The V call is TRBV28, the J call TRBJ1-1; no reliable D call. The CDR3 runs to 10 residues. The V end was cut by 3 bases, the J end by 11 bases, with 7 bases between. The germline gives CDR1 MDHEN, CDR2 SYDVKM. Here the CDR3 reads CASSLGVAFF. In DNA, the CDR3 is TGTGCCAGCAGTTTGGGAGTGGCTTTCTTT. Looking up the rest from reference TRBV28 and TRBJ1-1 gives the full variable domain: DVKVTQSSRYLVKRTGEKVFLECVQDMDHENMFWYRQDPGLGLRLIYFSYDVKMKEKGDIPEGYSVSREKKERFSLILESASTNQTSMYLCASSLGVAFFGQGTRLTVV.

There are many counts of this clonotype. The gene calls are TRBV27 and TRBJ2-4, with unresolved D. V dropped 0 bases and J dropped 3 bases, with 3 bases sitting between them. Germline V gene lookup returns CDR1 MNHEY and CDR2 SMNVEV (reference sequence). The CDR3 is 13 amino acids. This CDR3 reads CASSLSDKNIQYF. CDR3 bases: TGTGCCAGCAGTTTATCGGACAAAAACATTCAGTACTTC.

This clonotype has only a few counts. The V call is TRBV20-1, the J call TRBJ2-1; a possible D gene is TRBD2 (5 bases). Looked up from germline, CDR1 is DFQATT and CDR2 is SNEGSKA (reference sequence). CDR3 length equals 14 residues. Trimming pared 5 bases from V and 3 bases from J, leaving 14 bases between. The CDR3 reads CSAATAAVYNEQFF. The DNA of the CDR3 is TGCAGTGCTGCCACAGCGGCCGTCTACAATGAGCAGTTCTTC.

This clonotype was recorded at least ten times. V usage is TRBV2 and J usage is TRBJ1-2; TRBD1 matches 9 bases. Unmatched junction bases numbered 5, after V lost 5 bases and J lost 7 bases. This CDR3 is built from 13 residues. From germline, CDR1 is SNHLY and CDR2 FYNNEI. The CDR3 nucleotides are TGTGCCAGCAGTACTACAGGGGGCTCTGGCTACACCTTC. Protein: CASSTTGGSGYTF.

This clonotype was counted only a few times. This chain joins TRBV6-1 and TRBJ2-2; 8 positions agree with TRBD2. Per germline, CDR1 MNHNS and CDR2 SASEGT. The CDR3 length is 17 residues. J lost 3 bases, V lost 1 base, and 7 bases had no gene match. The DNA of the CDR3 is TGTGCCAGCAGTGAAGGATACGGGAGGGCCGACACCGGGGAGCTGTTTTTT. It codes for CASSEGYGRADTGELFF.

This clonotype has a count of ten or more. The CDR3 region is CASSRQPTWPGTKSSYEQYF. CDR3 DNA sequence: TGTGCCAGCAGCCGGCAACCCACCTGGCCCGGGACAAAGAGCTCCTACGAGCAGTACTTC. The chain combines TRBV3-1 with TRBJ2-7; a weak D match, TRBD1 (6 bases). Germline lookup yields CDR1 LGHDT and CDR2 YNNKEL (reference sequence). Trimming stripped 4 bases from V and 0 bases from J, with 28 bases between. The CDR3 totals 20 residues.

Many counts were recorded for this clonotype. The rearrangement uses TRBV9 and TRBJ2-1, with D hard to call. CDR1 and CDR2 from the germline V gene are SGDLS and YYNGEE. V dropped 4 bases and J dropped 10 bases, with 18 bases sitting between them. The length of the CDR3 is 14 residues. The CDR3 nucleotides are TGTGCCAGCAGCCCGCCCTATGGATCGGTGGAGCAGTTCTTC. Translating it yields CASSPPYGSVEQFF.

This clonotype was counted only a few times. This rearrangement joins TRBV9 to TRBJ1-3; TRBD1 matches at 7 bases. Germline V gene lookup returns CDR1 SGDLS and CDR2 YYNGEE. The CDR3 covers 15 residues. Unmatched junction bases numbered 5, after V lost 5 bases and J lost 0 bases. The DNA of the CDR3 is TGTGCCAGCAGTATACAGGGGAACTCTGGAAACACCATATATTTT. It codes for CASSIQGNSGNTIYF.

The chain links TRBV13 to TRBJ2-1, with TRBD2 matching over 10 bases. With V trimmed by 4 bases and J by 10 bases, 7 bases remained unmatched. Germline lookup yields CDR1 PRHDT and CDR2 FYEKMQ (reference sequence). CDR3 length: 14 residues. As DNA, the CDR3 is TGTGCCAGCAGCTCACCGGGACTAGCGCCCGAGCAGTTCTTC. It is translated as CASSSPGLAPEQFF.

This clonotype appeared many times. CDR3 in amino acids: CAIRPTGKNYGYTF. CDR3 in DNA: TGTGCCATCAGGCCGACGGGAAAGAACTATGGCTACACCTTC. J is TRBJ1-2 and V is TRBV10-3; D is unresolved. The CDR3 consists of 14 residues. Germline V gene data show CDR1 as ENHRY and CDR2 as SYGVKD. V was cut by 6 bases and J by 2 bases, with 13 bases left in between.

Ten or more counts support this clonotype. The rearrangement joins TRBV11-1 to TRBJ1-1; D not resolved. Germline CDR1 SGHAT, CDR2 FQDESV (reference sequence). The V and J ends lost 2 bases and 1 base respectively, with 8 bases between them. This CDR3 spans 14 amino acids. The CDR3 sequence: CASSLPRQNTEAFF. CDR3 in DNA: TGTGCCAGCAGCTTACCGCGACAGAACACTGAAGCTTTCTTT. The entire variable domain, with the rest obtained from reference TRBV11-1 and TRBJ1-1, is as follows: EAEVAQSPRYKITEKSQAVAFWCDPISGHATLYWYRQILGQGPELLVQFQDESVVDDSQLPKDRFSAERLKGVDSTLKIQPAELGDSAMYLCASSLPRQNTEAFFGQGTRLTVV.

This clonotype showed up many times. The rearrangement joins TRBV6-1 to TRBJ2-4; D ambiguous. Between the trimmed V and J ends, which lost 3 bases and 2 bases, there was a span of 11 bases. The CDR3 is 15 amino acids. Germline V gene sequence: CDR1 MNHNS, CDR2 SASEGT. The CDR3 bases are TGTGCCAGCAGTGACCCCAACTGGACCAAAAACATTCAGTACTTC. Encoded protein: CASSDPNWTKNIQYF.

This chain joins TRBV6-9 and TRBJ2-7, with a tentative D call TRBD2 (6 bases). V was cut by 4 bases and J by 4 bases, with 17 bases left in between. CDR3 length: 15 amino acids. CDR1 is MNHGY and CDR2 is SVAAGI in the germline V gene. DNA for the CDR3: TGTGCCAGCAGTTTAGGTCCGGAGGGCGCTTACGAGCAGTACTTC. It translates to CASSLGPEGAYEQYF.

Ten or more counts support this clonotype. The chain joins TRBV28 to TRBJ1-4, with D possibly TRBD1 on 5 matching bases. The V gene lost 8 bases and the J gene lost 10 bases, with 11 bases spanning the gap. CDR3 length equals 11 residues. CDR1 is MDHEN and CDR2 is SYDVKM in the germline V gene. The CDR3 nucleotides are TGTGCCAGCCAGGGACCCGGAAAACTGTTTTTT. Amino acids: CASQGPGKLFF.

In this sample, this clonotype turned up many times. The chain recombines TRBV2 with TRBJ2-7; 7 bases are shared with TRBD2. CDR1 SNHLY and CDR2 FYNNEI come from the germline V gene. The CDR3 is made up of 16 amino acids. V lost 3 bases, J lost 2 bases, and 10 bases stayed unmatched. The CDR3 region is CASSESSASGTYEQYF. CDR3 bases: TGTGCCAGCAGTGAGTCCTCGGCTAGCGGTACCTACGAGCAGTACTTC.